The present entry profiles one T cell receptor beta chain with its context. Its antigen is unidentified. The data are from a study of T cells in localized non-small cell lung cancer. General study findings and limits: The study detected a median around 61 of the top 100 tumor clones in adjacent lung.

The table came from immunoSEQ multiplex PCR; TCRdb's copy has only in-frame clones and leaves some out. The sample has around 50,000 clones; roughly 89% are singletons. Sequences were derived from peripheral blood, sampled before any cancer treatment. This TCR was recovered from a male donor older than 55 with stage III squamous cell lung carcinoma.

Here the CDR3 reads CASSSPIRTAASPLHF. The DNA of the CDR3 is TGTGCCAGCAGCTCCCCCATAAGGACTGCTGCCTCACCCCTCCACTTT. The chain links TRBV5-8 to TRBJ1-6; D is ambiguous. CDR3 length equals 16 residues. CDR1 and CDR2 from the germline V gene are SGHTS and YDEGEE. The V gene lost 3 bases and the J gene lost 10 bases, with 20 bases spanning the gap. The variable domain in full, completed from reference TRBV5-8 and TRBJ1-6, reads EAGVTQSPTHLIKTRGQQATLRCSPISGHTSVYWYQQALGLGLQFLLWYDEGEERNRGNFPPRFSGRQFPNYSSELNVNALELEDSALYLCASSSPIRTAASPLHFGNGTRLTVT.